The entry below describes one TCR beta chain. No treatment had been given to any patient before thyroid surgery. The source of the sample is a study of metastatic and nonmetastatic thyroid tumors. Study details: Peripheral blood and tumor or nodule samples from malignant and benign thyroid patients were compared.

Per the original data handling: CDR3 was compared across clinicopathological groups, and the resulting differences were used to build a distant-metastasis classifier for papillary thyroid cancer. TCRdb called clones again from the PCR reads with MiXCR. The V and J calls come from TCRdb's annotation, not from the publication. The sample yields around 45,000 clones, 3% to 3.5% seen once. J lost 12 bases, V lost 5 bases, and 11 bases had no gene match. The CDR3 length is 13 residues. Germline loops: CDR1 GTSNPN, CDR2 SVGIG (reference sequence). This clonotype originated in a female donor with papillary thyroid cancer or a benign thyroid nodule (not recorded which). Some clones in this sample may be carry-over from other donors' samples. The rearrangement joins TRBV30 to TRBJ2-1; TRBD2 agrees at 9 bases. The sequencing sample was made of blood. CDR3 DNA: TGTGCCTGGGCGGGTTTAGCGGGAGAAGTGCAGTTCTTC. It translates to CAWAGLAGEVQFF.